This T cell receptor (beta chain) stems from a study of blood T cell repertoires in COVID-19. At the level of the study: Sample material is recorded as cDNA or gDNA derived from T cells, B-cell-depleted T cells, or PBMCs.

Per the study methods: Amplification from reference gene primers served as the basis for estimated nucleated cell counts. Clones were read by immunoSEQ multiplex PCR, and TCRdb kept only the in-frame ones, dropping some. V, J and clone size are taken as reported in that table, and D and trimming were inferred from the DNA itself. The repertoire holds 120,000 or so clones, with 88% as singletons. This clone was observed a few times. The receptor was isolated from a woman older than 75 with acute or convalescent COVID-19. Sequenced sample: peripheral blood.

The CDR3 bases are TGTGCCAGCAGCCCGAAATACAGGGCCAACGAGCAGTACTTC. It is translated as CASSPKYRANEQYF. The chain couples TRBV5-4 to TRBJ2-7; tentative D call: TRBD1 (6 bases). This CDR3 contains 14 residues. V dropped 4 bases and J dropped 5 bases, with 16 bases sitting between them. The V gene's germline CDR1 is SGHNT and CDR2 YYREEE (reference sequence).